This entry features one T cell receptor (beta chain) sequence. Its matching antigen is unknown. The data are from a study of T cells in Graves' hyperthyroidism and ophthalmopathy. Amplified TCR beta CDR3 regions came from RNA transcripts. TCR CDR3 regions were first amplified by RT-PCR with HTBI primers. TCRdb re-derived calls from the multiplex PCR reads in MiXCR, one entry per CDR3 protein. There are some 530,000 distinct CDR3 sequences in the sample; approximately 22% occur only once, and 49% lies in the top ten. Study observations and caveats: It was a median around 6 months before onset that the model predicted ophthalmopathy.

Under 3 months was the duration of disease in ophthalmopathy patients, who also had a Clinical Activity Score of at least 3 and a NOSPECS grade of at least 4. Uncontrolled infection, other autoimmune disease, pregnancy or lactation disqualified patients from enrolment. CDR1 SGHDT and CDR2 YYEEEE come from the germline V gene. Trimming took 4 bases from V and 12 from J; bases not matched to a gene: 11. This CDR3 is built from 14 residues. The chain recombines TRBV5-6 with TRBJ2-1; 9 bases are a match to TRBD2. The source material was blood. The TCR was taken from a woman in her seventies with Graves' ophthalmopathy. This chain's CDR3 is CASSHRDSGRGQFF. The CDR3 region has the DNA TGTGCCAGCAGCCACCGGGATAGCGGGAGAGGGCAGTTCTTC.